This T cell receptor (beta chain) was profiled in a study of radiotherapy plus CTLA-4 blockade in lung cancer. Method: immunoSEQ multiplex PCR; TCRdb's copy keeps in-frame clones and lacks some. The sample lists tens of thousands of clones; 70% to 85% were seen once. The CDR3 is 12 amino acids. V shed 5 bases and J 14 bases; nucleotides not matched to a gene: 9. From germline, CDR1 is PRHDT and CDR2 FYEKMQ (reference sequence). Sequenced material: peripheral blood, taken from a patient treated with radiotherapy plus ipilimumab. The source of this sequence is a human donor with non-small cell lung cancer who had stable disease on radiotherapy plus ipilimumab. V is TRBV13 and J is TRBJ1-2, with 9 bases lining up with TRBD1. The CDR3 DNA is TGTGCCAGCAGCCGCCGGGACAGGGCAGGGACCTTC. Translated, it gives CASSRRDRAGTF.